Below, 7 T cell receptor beta chains from the same sample are listed, as sequenced in a study of T cells in women clearing cervical HPV infection. The table came from immunoSEQ multiplex PCR; TCRdb's copy has only in-frame clones and leaves some out. This sample contains some 37,000 clones. The specimen was blood buffy coat. Receptors were obtained from a woman between 18 and 70 years old with a cervical HPV16 infection that either progressed to CIN3+ or cleared (not recorded which).

Of note for this clone: The missing CDR3 end, 3 residues past where the read stops, is filled in from the germline J gene. The chain is built from TRBV30 and TRBJ2-1; D not resolved. This CDR3 spans 12 amino acids. The germline V gene has CDR1 GTSNPN and CDR2 SVGIG (reference sequence). V lost 2 bases, J lost 6 bases, and 8 bases lay in between. The CDR3 DNA, read in part, is TGTGCCTGGAGTTCGGTCGGCAATGAG. This encodes CAWSSVGNE. In full, the CDR3 reads CAWSSVGNEQFF.

On this clone itself: The missing CDR3 end, 3 residues past where the read stops, is filled in from the germline J gene. V gene TRBV28 combines with J gene TRBJ1-6; a weak D match, TRBD1 (6 bases). This CDR3 contains 15 residues. Between the trimmed V and J ends, which lost 7 bases and 4 bases, there was a span of 14 bases. Germline V gene data show CDR1 as MDHEN and CDR2 as SYDVKM. CDR3 sequence reads: CASNGQLGYNSPLHF. CDR3 DNA, as far as it was read: TGTGCCAGCAATGGACAGCTCGGTTATAATTCACCC.

In the case of this clone: The observed sequence ends 3 residues before the CDR3 terminus, with the missing tail filled in from the germline J gene. This sequence joins TRBV6-2 or TRBV6-3 and TRBJ2-7; the match to TRBD2 covers 9 bases. With 7 bases clipped from V and 4 bases from J, the junction kept 2 bases outside the gene matches. The germline gives CDR1 MNHEY, CDR2 SVGEGT. CDR3 length: 12 residues. Here the CDR3 reads CASKTSGYEQYF. The part of the CDR3 DNA that was read is TGTGCCAGCAAGACTAGCGGATACGAG.

With regard to this clone: The read finishes 3 residues shy of the CDR3 end, and the germline J gene is used to complete it. This chain joins TRBV11-1 and TRBJ1-1; D remains ambiguous. The V gene's germline CDR1 is SGHAT and CDR2 FQDESV (reference sequence). V lost 1 base and J 1 base, leaving 4 bases between the germline ends. CDR3 size: 13 residues. CDR3 residues: CASSLGGNTEAFF. The part of the CDR3 DNA that was read is TGTGCCAGCAGCTTAGGCGGGAACACTGAA.

A word on this clone: The read finishes 3 residues shy of the CDR3 end, and the germline J gene is used to complete it. V usage is TRBV7-6 and J usage is TRBJ2-1; TRBD1 is a possible D gene (5 bases). The length of the CDR3 is 14 residues. The V end lost 4 bases, the J end lost 8 bases, and 15 bases lay between the germline ends. Germline lookup yields CDR1 SGHVS and CDR2 FNYEAQ. CDR3 in amino acids: CASSSPSQGYEQFF. CDR3 DNA, as far as it was read: TGTGCCAGCAGCTCACCTAGTCAGGGCTATGAG.

Notes on this clone: With the read ending 3 residues before the CDR3 end, the germline J gene is used to fill in that end. V usage is TRBV6-2 or TRBV6-3 and J usage is TRBJ2-2, with unresolved D. CDR3 length: 15 residues. Germline values: CDR1 MNHEY, CDR2 SVGEGT. Trimming pared 0 bases from V and 3 bases from J, leaving 8 bases between. The sequenced CDR3 bases are TGTGCCAGCAGTTACTCGGGCACACACACCGGGGAG. Translating it yields CASSYSGTHTGE. The full CDR3 reads CASSYSGTHTGELFF.

In regard to this clone: The missing CDR3 end, 3 residues past where the read stops, is filled in from the germline J gene. This rearrangement joins TRBV28 to TRBJ2-7; tentative D call: TRBD1 (5 bases). Trimming took 1 base from V and 0 from J, leaving 7 bases between them. The CDR3 has 14 amino acids. Germline values: CDR1 MDHEN, CDR2 SYDVKM. This chain's CDR3 is CASSLSGNSYEQYF. CDR3 DNA, as far as it was read: TGTGCCAGCAGTTTATCAGGGAACTCCTACGAG.